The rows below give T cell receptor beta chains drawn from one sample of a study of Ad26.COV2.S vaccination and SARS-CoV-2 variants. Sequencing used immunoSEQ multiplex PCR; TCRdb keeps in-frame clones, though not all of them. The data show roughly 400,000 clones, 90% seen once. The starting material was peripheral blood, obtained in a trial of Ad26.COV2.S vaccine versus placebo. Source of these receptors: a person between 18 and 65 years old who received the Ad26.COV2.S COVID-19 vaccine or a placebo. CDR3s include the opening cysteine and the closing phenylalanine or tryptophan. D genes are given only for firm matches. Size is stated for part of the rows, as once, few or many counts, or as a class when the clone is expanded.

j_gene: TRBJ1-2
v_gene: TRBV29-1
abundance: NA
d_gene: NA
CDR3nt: TGCAGCGCCCTCTCTGGCGGTACCTATGGCTACACCTTC
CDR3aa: CSALSGGTYGYTF

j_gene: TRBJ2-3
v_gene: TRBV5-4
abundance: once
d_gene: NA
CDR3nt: TGTGCCAGCAGCGCGGACAGCTCCTCAGATACGCAGTATTTT
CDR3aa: CASSADSSSDTQYF

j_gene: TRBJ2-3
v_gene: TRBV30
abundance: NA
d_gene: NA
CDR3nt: TGTGCCTGGACAATATCCACAGATACGCAGTATTTT
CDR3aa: CAWTISTDTQYF

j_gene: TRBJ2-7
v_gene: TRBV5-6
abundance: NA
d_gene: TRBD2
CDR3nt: TGTGCCAGCAGCTTCCCAACTAGCGGATACGAGCAGTACTTC
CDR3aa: CASSFPTSGYEQYF

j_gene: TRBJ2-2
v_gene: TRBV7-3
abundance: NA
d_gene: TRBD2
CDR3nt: TGTGCCAGCAGCTTAGGGCTAGCGGAGGCCGGGGAGCTGTTTTTT
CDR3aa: CASSLGLAEAGELFF

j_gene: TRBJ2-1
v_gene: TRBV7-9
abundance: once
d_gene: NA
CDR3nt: TGTGCCAGCAGCCACGGAGGGACAAACAATGAGCAGTTCTTC
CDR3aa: CASSHGGTNNEQFF

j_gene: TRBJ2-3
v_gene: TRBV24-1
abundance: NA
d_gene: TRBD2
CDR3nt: TGTGCCACCAGTGACCCTGAGCCTAATAGCGGGGCCACAGATACGCAGTATTTT
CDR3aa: CATSDPEPNSGATDTQYF

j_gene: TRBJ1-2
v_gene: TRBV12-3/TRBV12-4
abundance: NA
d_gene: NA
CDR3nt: TGTGCCAGCAGCCGACAGGAAAACTATGGCTACACCTTC
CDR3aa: CASSRQENYGYTF

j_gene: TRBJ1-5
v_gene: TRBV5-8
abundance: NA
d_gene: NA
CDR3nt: TGTGCCACTACTAAGGTCCGGGGATTTGGCAATCAGCCCCAGCATTTT
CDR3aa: CATTKVRGFGNQPQHF

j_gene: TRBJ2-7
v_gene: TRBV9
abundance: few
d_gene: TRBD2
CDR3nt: TGTGCCAGCAGCTCCGGGCTAGCGGGACCTTACGAGCAGTACTTC
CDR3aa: CASSSGLAGPYEQYF

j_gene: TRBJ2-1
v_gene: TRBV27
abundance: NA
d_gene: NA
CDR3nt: TGTGCCAGCAGTTTAGACAATGAGCAGTTCTTC
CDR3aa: CASSLDNEQFF

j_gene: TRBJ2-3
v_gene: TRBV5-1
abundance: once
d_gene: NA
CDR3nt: TGCGCCAGCTCCCAGACTGGGAAAAGCGCAGATACGCAGTATTTT
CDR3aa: CASSQTGKSADTQYF